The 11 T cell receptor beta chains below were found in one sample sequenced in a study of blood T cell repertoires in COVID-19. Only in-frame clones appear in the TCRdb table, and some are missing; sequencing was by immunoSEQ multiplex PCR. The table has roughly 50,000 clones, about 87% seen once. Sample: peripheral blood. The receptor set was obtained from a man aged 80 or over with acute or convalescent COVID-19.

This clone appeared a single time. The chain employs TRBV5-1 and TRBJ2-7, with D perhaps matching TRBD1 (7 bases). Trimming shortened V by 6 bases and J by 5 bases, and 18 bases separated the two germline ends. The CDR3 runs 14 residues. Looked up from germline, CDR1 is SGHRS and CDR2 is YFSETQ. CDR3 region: CASIPTAGGHEQYF. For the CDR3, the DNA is TGCGCCAGCATTCCGACGGCAGGGGGGCACGAGCAGTACTTC.

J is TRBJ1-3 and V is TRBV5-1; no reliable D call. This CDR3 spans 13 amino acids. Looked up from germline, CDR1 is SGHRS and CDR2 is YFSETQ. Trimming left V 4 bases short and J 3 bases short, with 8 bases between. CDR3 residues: CASSPGVGNTIYF. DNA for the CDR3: TGCGCCAGCAGCCCCGGGGTTGGAAACACCATATATTTT.

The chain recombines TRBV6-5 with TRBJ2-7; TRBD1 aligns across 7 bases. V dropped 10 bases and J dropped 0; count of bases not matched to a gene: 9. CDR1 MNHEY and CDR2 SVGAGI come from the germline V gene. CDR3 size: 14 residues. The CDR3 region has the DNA TGTGCCATTACGTCGACAGGGAGCTCCTACGAGCAGTACTTC. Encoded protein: CAITSTGSSYEQYF.

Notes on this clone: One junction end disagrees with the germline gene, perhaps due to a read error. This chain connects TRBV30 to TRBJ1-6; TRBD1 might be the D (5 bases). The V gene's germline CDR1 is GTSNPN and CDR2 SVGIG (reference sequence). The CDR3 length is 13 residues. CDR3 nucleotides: TGTGCCGGGAGCAGGGATTATAATTCACCCCTCCACTTT. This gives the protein CAGSRDYNSPLHF.

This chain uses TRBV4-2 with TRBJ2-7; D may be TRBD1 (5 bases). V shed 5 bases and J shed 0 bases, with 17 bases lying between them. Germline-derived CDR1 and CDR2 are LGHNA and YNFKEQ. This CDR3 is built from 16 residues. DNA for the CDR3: TGTGCCAGCAGCAAAAGCACCAGGGCCCTCTCCTACGAGCAGTACTTC. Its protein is CASSKSTRALSYEQYF.

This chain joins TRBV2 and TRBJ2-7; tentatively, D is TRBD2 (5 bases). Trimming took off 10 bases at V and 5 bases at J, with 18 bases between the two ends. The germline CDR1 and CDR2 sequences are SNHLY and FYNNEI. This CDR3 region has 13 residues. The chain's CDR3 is CANKRTFVDEQYF. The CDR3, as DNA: TGTGCCAACAAGAGGACTTTTGTAGACGAGCAGTACTTC.

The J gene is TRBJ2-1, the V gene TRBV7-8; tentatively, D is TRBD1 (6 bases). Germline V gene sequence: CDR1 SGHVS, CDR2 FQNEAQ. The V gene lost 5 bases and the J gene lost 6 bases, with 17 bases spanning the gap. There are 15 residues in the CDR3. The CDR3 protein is CASSPQGTVGNEQFF. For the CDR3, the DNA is TGTGCCAGCAGCCCCCAGGGGACCGTAGGCAATGAGCAGTTCTTC.

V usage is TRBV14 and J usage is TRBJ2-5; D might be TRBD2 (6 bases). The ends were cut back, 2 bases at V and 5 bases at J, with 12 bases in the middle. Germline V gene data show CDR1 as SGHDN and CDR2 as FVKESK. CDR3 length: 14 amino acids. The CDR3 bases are TGTGCCAGCAGCCAAAGGGGCGGGATCGAGACCCAGTACTTC. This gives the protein CASSQRGGIETQYF.

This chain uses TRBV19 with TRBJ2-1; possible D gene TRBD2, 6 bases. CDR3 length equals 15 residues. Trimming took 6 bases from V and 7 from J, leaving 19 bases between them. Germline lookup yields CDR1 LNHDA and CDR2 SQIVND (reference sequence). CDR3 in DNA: TGTGCCAGTAGAGTTACCCGGGACTTCCCAAATGAGCAGTTCTTC. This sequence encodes CASRVTRDFPNEQFF.

For the CDR3, the DNA is TGTGCCAGCAGCCAACATAGCGGGAGCTACAATGAGCAGTTCTTC. Protein: CASSQHSGSYNEQFF. V usage is TRBV14 and J usage is TRBJ2-1; 9 bases map to TRBD2. The V segment lost 2 bases and the J segment 3 bases; nucleotides outside the gene matches: 2. Germline CDR1 is SGHDN and CDR2 is FVKESK. This CDR3 is 15 amino acids long.

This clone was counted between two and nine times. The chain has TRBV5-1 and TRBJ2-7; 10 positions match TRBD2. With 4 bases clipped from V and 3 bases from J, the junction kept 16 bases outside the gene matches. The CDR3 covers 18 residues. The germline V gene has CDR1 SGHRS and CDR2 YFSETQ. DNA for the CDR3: TGCGCCAGCAGCCCAAGGGGGATTCTAGCGGGGGCATACTACGAGCAGTACTTC. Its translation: CASSPRGILAGAYYEQYF.